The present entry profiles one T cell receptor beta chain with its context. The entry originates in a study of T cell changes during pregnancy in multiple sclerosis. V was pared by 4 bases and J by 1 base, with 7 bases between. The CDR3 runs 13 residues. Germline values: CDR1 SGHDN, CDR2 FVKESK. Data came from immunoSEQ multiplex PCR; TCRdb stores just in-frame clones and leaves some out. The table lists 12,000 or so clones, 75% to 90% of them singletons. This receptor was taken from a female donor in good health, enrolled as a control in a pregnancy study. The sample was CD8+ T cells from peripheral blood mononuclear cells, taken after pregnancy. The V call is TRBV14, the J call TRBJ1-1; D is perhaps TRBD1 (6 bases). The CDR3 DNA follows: TGTGCCAGCAGCCTGGGACAGAACACTGAAGCTTTCTTT. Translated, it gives CASSLGQNTEAFF.